The 26 T cell receptor beta chains below all came from one sample that was sequenced in a study of T cell responses to AZD1222 COVID-19 vaccine (dated by TCRdb to about 2021). This specimen's time point label, per the study, means: about 28 days (+/-7) after the second vaccine dose. The library was obtained by the immunoSEQ multiplex PCR assay. Entries here come from immuneACCESS through TCRdb and include only in-frame sequences with V and J called. Some clones fail to appear in such tables; in the studies checked, an unresolved V gene covers under half of the shortfall, and the cause of the remainder is unknown. The sample table records roughly 110,000 clones; about 85% of these occur just once. Together, the top ten hold approximately 4.8% of the sample. Sample: peripheral blood, taken 28 days after the second AZD1222 dose. All receptors derive from an adult who received the AZD1222 COVID-19 vaccine.

The genes are TRBV7-8 and TRBJ2-7, with TRBD1 matching over 12 bases. The CDR3 consists of 15 residues. With 4 bases clipped from V and 3 bases from J, the junction kept 4 bases outside the gene matches. Germline V lookup: CDR1 SGHVS, CDR2 FQNEAQ. This CDR3 is CASSWGQGAIYEQYF. The CDR3 DNA sequence: TGTGCCAGCAGCTGGGGACAGGGGGCAATCTACGAGCAGTACTTC. Full variable domain (outside the CDR3, taken from reference TRBV7-8 and TRBJ2-7): GAGVSQSPRYKVAKRGQDVALRCDPISGHVSLFWYQQALGQGPEFLTYFQNEAQLDKSGLPSDRFFAERPEGSVSTLKIQRTQQEDSAVYLCASSWGQGAIYEQYFGPGTRLTVT.

This rearrangement joins TRBV27 to TRBJ1-1, with D possibly being TRBD1 (6 bases). CDR1 is MNHEY, CDR2 SMNVEV, per germline (reference sequence). Trimming stripped 6 bases from V and 3 bases from J, with 14 bases between. The CDR3 is 14 residues long. The CDR3 DNA sequence: TGTGCCAGCAGCCCCCGGGGACACTACACTGAAGCTTTCTTT. The encoded protein is CASSPRGHYTEAFF.

The chain recombines TRBV5-1 with TRBJ2-3; 7 bases agree with TRBD2. The CDR3 consists of 14 residues. Germline V gene data show CDR1 as SGHRS and CDR2 as YFSETQ. V lost 5 bases, J lost 2 bases, and 5 bases stayed unmatched. The CDR3 DNA is TGCGCCAGCAGACTAGCGTTTTCCACAGATACGCAGTATTTT. Translation gives CASRLAFSTDTQYF. The full variable domain, its missing parts supplied by reference TRBV5-1 and TRBJ2-3, is KAGVTQTPRYLIKTRGQQVTLSCSPISGHRSVSWYQQTPGQGLQFLFEYFSETQRNKGNFPGRFSGRQFSNSRSEMNVSTLELGDSALYLCASRLAFSTDTQYFGPGTRLTVL.

V gene TRBV4-3 combines with J gene TRBJ2-3; TRBD2 matches at 14 bases. CDR3 length: 19 residues. CDR1 is LGHNA, CDR2 YSLEER, per germline. J gave up 1 base and V 0 bases, and 6 bases lay outside the gene matches. CDR3 coding DNA: TGCGCCAGCAGCCAAGAGGGACTAGCGGGGGAAGAGGGCACAGATACGCAGTATTTT. Protein: CASSQEGLAGEEGTDTQYF.

V and J are TRBV24-1 and TRBJ1-2; no clear D gene. Germline V gene lookup returns CDR1 KGHDR and CDR2 SFDVKD. Trimming left V 1 base short and J 0 bases short, with 5 bases between. The CDR3 has 14 amino acids. In nucleotides, the CDR3 is TGTGCCACCAGTGATTTTCGGACTAACTATGGCTACACCTTC. Its protein product is CATSDFRTNYGYTF.

The rearrangement links TRBV7-2 to TRBJ2-1; 8 bases fit TRBD1. This CDR3 contains 17 residues. J lost 6 bases, V lost 2 bases, and 12 bases had no gene match. CDR1 SGHTA and CDR2 FQGNSA come from the germline V gene. The CDR3 DNA follows: TGTGCCAGCAGCTTAAGGGGCCGCGGGACAGGTCTCAATGAGCAGTTCTTC. It is translated as CASSLRGRGTGLNEQFF.

The chain links TRBV7-2 to TRBJ1-2; D is ambiguous. CDR1 and CDR2 (germline): SGHTA, FQGNSA. This CDR3 is built from 16 residues. Trimming left V 1 base short and J 2 bases short, with 14 bases between. This chain's CDR3 is CASSLGGGNINYGYTF. CDR3 in DNA: TGTGCCAGCAGCTTAGGAGGTGGGAATATAAACTATGGCTACACCTTC. The whole variable domain, filled in from reference TRBV7-2 and TRBJ1-2, reads GAGVSQSPSNKVTEKGKDVELRCDPISGHTALYWYRQSLGQGLEFLIYFQGNSAPDKSGLPSDRFSAERTGGSVSTLTIQRTQQEDSAVYLCASSLGGGNINYGYTFGSGTRLTVV.

The J gene is TRBJ1-2, the V gene TRBV30; no clear D gene. Trimming stripped 4 bases from V and 4 bases from J, with 10 bases between. In germline, CDR1 is GTSNPN, CDR2 SVGIG (reference sequence). This CDR3 comprises 12 residues. This CDR3 reads CAWNAEAYGYTF. The CDR3 DNA reads as TGTGCCTGGAACGCGGAGGCCTATGGCTACACCTTC.

The rearrangement uses TRBV4-3 and TRBJ2-7, with D hard to call. The V gene's germline CDR1 is LGHNA and CDR2 YSLEER. The CDR3 extends over 14 amino acids. Trimming shortened V by 1 base and J by 0 bases, and 7 bases separated the two germline ends. The CDR3 sequence: CASSQGSGSYEQYF. DNA of the CDR3: TGCGCCAGCAGCCAAGGCTCAGGCTCCTACGAGCAGTACTTC.

This chain uses TRBV14 with TRBJ2-5, with D possibly being TRBD1 (6 bases). The germline V gene encodes CDR1 SGHDN and CDR2 FVKESK. This CDR3 region has 14 residues. Trimming removed 3 bases from V and 5 bases from J, with 13 bases in between. The CDR3 DNA sequence: TGTGCCAGCAGCCAGACCAGGGGACGGGAGACCCAGTACTTC. Translation gives CASSQTRGRETQYF.

V and J are TRBV6-1 and TRBJ1-5; no clear D. Germline CDR1 and CDR2: MNHNS and SASEGT. V was shortened by 0 bases and J by 5 bases, with 11 bases between the two germline ends. The CDR3 loop spans 15 amino acids. The CDR3 DNA sequence: TGTGCCAGCAGTGAAGCCTCTCGGTCGTATCAGCCCCAGCATTTT. Residues: CASSEASRSYQPQHF.

This clone was seen just once. The chain couples TRBV24-1 to TRBJ2-7, with a tentative D call TRBD2 (6 bases). Germline V gene sequence: CDR1 KGHDR, CDR2 SFDVKD. This CDR3 is 13 amino acids long. The ends were cut back, 3 bases at V and 4 bases at J, with 9 bases in the middle. The CDR3 sequence: CATSDGGNYEQYF. The CDR3 nucleotides are TGTGCCACCAGTGATGGAGGGAATTACGAGCAGTACTTC.

J is TRBJ2-1 and V is TRBV11-3; D not resolved. CDR3 length equals 13 residues. V was pared by 0 bases and J by 5 bases, with 5 bases between. Germline V gene sequence: CDR1 SGHNT, CDR2 YENEEA. CDR3 bases: TGTGCCAGCAGCTTAGAATCCGACAATGAGCAGTTCTTC. This codes for CASSLESDNEQFF.

This clone appeared a single time. The chain has TRBV4-3 and TRBJ2-1; possible D gene TRBD1, 5 bases. Trimming removed 1 base from V and 5 bases from J, with 12 bases in between. CDR1 is LGHNA and CDR2 is YSLEER in the germline V gene. The CDR3 is made up of 15 amino acids. The CDR3 DNA reads TGCGCCAGCAGCCAAGGCCAGGGATCGGACAATGAGCAGTTCTTC. Its protein is CASSQGQGSDNEQFF.

The V call is TRBV10-3, the J call TRBJ2-1, with TRBD1 identical over 7 bases. The V gene's germline CDR1 is ENHRY and CDR2 SYGVKD. After removal of 3 bases from V and 8 bases from J, the junction contained 7 bases not matched to a gene. The CDR3 runs to 14 residues. CDR3 sequence: CAISERQGGDEQFF. CDR3 nucleotides: TGTGCCATCAGTGAACGACAGGGTGGTGATGAGCAGTTCTTC.

The table lists this clone with a count of one. The chain carries TRBV29-1 and TRBJ2-5; D ambiguous. Trimming pared 2 bases from V and 1 base from J, leaving 14 bases between. CDR1 and CDR2 (germline): SQVTM, ANQGSEA. This CDR3 is 15 amino acids long. The CDR3 DNA is TGCAGCGTTGAACCTTGGACCGGTCTCCAAGAGACCCAGTACTTC. Its translation is CSVEPWTGLQETQYF.

This clone turned up a few times. V usage is TRBV6-5 and J usage is TRBJ1-1; 7 bases map to TRBD1. CDR3 length equals 13 residues. V was clipped by 10 bases and J by 1 base; unmatched bases: 6. CDR1 is MNHEY, CDR2 SVGAGI, per germline. The CDR3 here is CANRGGGNTEAFF. CDR3 sequence (DNA): TGTGCCAACAGGGGAGGGGGGAACACTGAAGCTTTCTTT.

The gene calls are TRBV6-1 and TRBJ2-7, with D unresolved. CDR3 size: 15 residues. The V end lost 2 bases, the J end lost 6 bases, and 17 bases lay between the germline ends. CDR1 and CDR2 (germline): MNHNS, SASEGT. The chain's CDR3 is CASSERPFVRGEQYF. CDR3 in DNA: TGTGCCAGCAGTGAACGACCGTTCGTCCGTGGCGAGCAGTACTTC.

J is TRBJ1-1 and V is TRBV27, with D perhaps TRBD1 (6 bases). V was pared by 2 bases and J by 0 bases, with 13 bases between. Per the germline V gene, CDR1 is MNHEY and CDR2 is SMNVEV (reference sequence). The CDR3 has 16 residues. CDR3 coding DNA: TGTGCCAGCAGTTTAGGTTGGGGGCCTTTGAACACTGAAGCTTTCTTT. Its protein is CASSLGWGPLNTEAFF.

The V and J genes are TRBV6-4 and TRBJ2-1, with 12 nucleotides matching TRBD1. Germline CDR1 reads MRHNA; CDR2 reads SNTAGT. Trimming took 3 bases from V and 9 from J; bases not matched to a gene: 6. The CDR3 sequence is 15 residues long. The CDR3 loop is CASSEAGQGAGEQFF. CDR3 bases: TGTGCCAGCAGTGAAGCGGGACAGGGGGCCGGTGAGCAGTTCTTC.

The chain joins TRBV18 to TRBJ2-7, with 9 positions matching TRBD1. This CDR3 has 15 amino acids. Germline-derived CDR1 and CDR2 are KGHSH and LQKENI. Trimming took 6 bases from V and 3 from J; bases not matched to a gene: 9. CDR3 in DNA: TGTGCCAGCTCTCAGACAGGGGGACCATACTACGAGCAGTACTTC. This codes for CASSQTGGPYYEQYF. The full variable domain, its missing parts supplied by reference TRBV18 and TRBJ2-7, is NAGVMQNPRHLVRRRGQEARLRCSPMKGHSHVYWYRQLPEEGLKFMVYLQKENIIDESGMPKERFSAEFPKEGPSILRIQQVVRGDSAAYFCASSQTGGPYYEQYFGPGTRLTVT.

CDR3 nucleotides: TGTGCCAGCAGTTACCCCACAAGGGGGCAGGCGAACACTGAAGCTTTCTTT. Translation gives CASSYPTRGQANTEAFF. The rearrangement links TRBV6-2 or TRBV6-3 to TRBJ1-1, with 7 bases aligning to TRBD1. The germline V gene has CDR1 MNHEY and CDR2 SVGEGT. J lost 1 base, V lost 2 bases, and 10 bases had no gene match. CDR3 size: 17 residues.

The chain links TRBV18 to TRBJ1-1, with D perhaps matching TRBD1 (5 bases). Deletions cut 3 bases from V and 4 bases from J, with 9 bases between. The length of the CDR3 is 13 residues. Looked up from germline, CDR1 is KGHSH and CDR2 is LQKENI. CDR3 bases: TGTGCCAGCTCACCGGAAAGGGGCACTGAAGCTTTCTTT. The encoded protein is CASSPERGTEAFF.

V and J are TRBV5-1 and TRBJ1-1; perhaps TRBD1 as D (5 bases). The germline V gene encodes CDR1 SGHRS and CDR2 YFSETQ. This CDR3 has 14 amino acids. V was pared by 7 bases and J by 2 bases, with 15 bases between. CDR3 amino acids: CASALPTENTEAFF. The CDR3 coding sequence is TGCGCCAGCGCCCTCCCGACAGAAAACACTGAAGCTTTCTTT.

This chain connects TRBV7-2 to TRBJ2-3; 9 bases align to TRBD2. Germline trimming cut 7 bases from V and 5 bases from J; bases unmatched to any gene: 16. Germline lookup yields CDR1 SGHTA and CDR2 FQGNSA. The CDR3 runs 17 residues. For the CDR3, the DNA is TGTGCCAGCACACAGTTGGGCGGGGGGGTTTTGATAGATACGCAGTATTTT. This codes for CASTQLGGGVLIDTQYF.

This clone appeared once. Within the sample, other DNA sequences also encode this same CDR3. CDR3 DNA: TGTGCCAGCAGCTTGGGACAGAACTATGGCTACACCTTC. This translates into CASSLGQNYGYTF. The gene calls are TRBV7-9 and TRBJ1-2, with 7 positions matching TRBD1. CDR3 length equals 13 residues. Germline V gene lookup returns CDR1 SEHNR and CDR2 FQNEAQ (reference sequence). Trimming took 3 bases from V and 2 from J; bases not matched to a gene: 0. Using reference TRBV7-9 and TRBJ1-2 for the parts outside the CDR3, the full variable domain is DTGVSQNPRHKITKRGQNVTFRCDPISEHNRLYWYRQTLGQGPEFLTYFQNEAQLEKSRLLSDRFSAERPKGSFSTLEIQRTEQGDSAMYLCASSLGQNYGYTFGSGTRLTVV.